What follows are 24 T cell receptor beta chains derived from one specimen sequenced in a study of blood T cell repertoires in COVID-19. Clones were read by immunoSEQ multiplex PCR, and TCRdb kept only the in-frame ones, dropping some. The sample shows a few hundred thousand clones, approximately 75% of them seen only once. The sample comprised PBMCs or T cells enriched from blood (not recorded which). These receptors were collected from a man between 35 and 55 years old who had recovered from COVID-19.

In this sample, this clone turned up many times. This rearrangement joins TRBV5-6 to TRBJ1-1; a possible D gene is TRBD1 (5 bases). The germline CDR1 and CDR2 sequences are SGHDT and YYEEEE. This CDR3 spans 19 amino acids. The V gene lost 6 bases and the J gene lost 5 bases, with 32 bases spanning the gap. CDR3 nucleotides: TGTGCCAGCACGGACGGGGGTTCGGGGACGGCCCAAACGGGAACTGAAGCTTTCTTT. Protein product: CASTDGGSGTAQTGTEAFF.

J is TRBJ1-5 and V is TRBV7-9, with 7 nucleotides matching TRBD1. Trimming cost V 0 bases and J 6 bases; bases outside gene matches: 5. The CDR3 has 15 residues. Germline V lookup: CDR1 SEHNR, CDR2 FQNEAQ (reference sequence). The CDR3 sequence: CASSLAWDSSQPQHF. The CDR3 DNA sequence: TGTGCCAGCAGCTTAGCGTGGGACAGTAGTCAGCCCCAGCATTTT.

The gene calls are TRBV5-4 and TRBJ1-2; 7 bases are a match to TRBD1. Per germline, CDR1 SGHNT and CDR2 YYREEE (reference sequence). With 7 bases clipped from V and 5 bases from J, the junction kept 8 bases outside the gene matches. The CDR3 covers 13 residues. This chain's CDR3 is CASRRDSVYGYTF. DNA of the CDR3: TGTGCCAGCCGGAGGGACAGTGTTTATGGCTACACCTTC.

The rearrangement joins TRBV18 to TRBJ1-2; tentative D call: TRBD1 (6 bases). In germline, CDR1 is KGHSH, CDR2 LQKENI. The CDR3 sequence is 13 residues long. With 3 bases removed from V and 7 bases from J, the gap between germline ends came to 12 bases. DNA of the CDR3: TGTGCCAGCTCACCCCGGGACACGAGTGGCTACACCTTC. Its translation: CASSPRDTSGYTF.

CDR3 sequence reads: CASSGRGLSYEQYF. The CDR3 bases are TGTGCCAGTAGTGGCAGGGGGCTATCCTACGAGCAGTACTTC. The chain has TRBV19 and TRBJ2-7; TRBD1 matches at 8 bases. Germline CDR1 and CDR2: LNHDA and SQIVND (reference sequence). With V trimmed by 5 bases and J by 1 base, 4 bases remained unmatched. This CDR3 is 14 amino acids long. Drawing the rest from reference TRBV19 and TRBJ2-7, the complete variable domain is DGGITQSPKYLFRKEGQNVTLSCEQNLNHDAMYWYRQDPGQGLRLIYYSQIVNDFQKGDIAEGYSVSREKKESFPLTVTSAQKNPTAFYLCASSGRGLSYEQYFGPGTRLTVT.

The chain has TRBV10-3 and TRBJ1-5; D gene uncertain. The germline CDR1 and CDR2 sequences are ENHRY and SYGVKD. The CDR3 is made up of 16 amino acids. The ends were cut back, 0 bases at V and 0 bases at J, with 9 bases in the middle. The CDR3: CAISESGRISNQPQHF. The CDR3 nucleotides read TGTGCCATCAGTGAGTCGGGCAGGATTAGCAATCAGCCCCAGCATTTT.

This chain connects TRBV5-4 to TRBJ2-3, with TRBD1 identical over 8 bases. The junction had 2 bases not matched to a gene; V was cut back by 2 bases and J by 0 bases. From germline, CDR1 is SGHNT and CDR2 YYREEE (reference sequence). The length of the CDR3 is 15 residues. The CDR3 DNA follows: TGTGCCAGCAGCTTACAGGGGGGAAGCACAGATACGCAGTATTTT. This codes for CASSLQGGSTDTQYF.

The rearrangement joins TRBV9 to TRBJ2-1; TRBD1 matches at 9 bases. J gave up 6 bases and V 4 bases, and 17 bases lay outside the gene matches. Germline-derived CDR1 and CDR2 are SGDLS and YYNGEE. CDR3 size: 18 residues. In DNA, the CDR3 is TGTGCCAGCAGCAAAAGGGGGGACAGGGTCCCGACTCCCAATGAGCAGTTCTTC. This translates into CASSKRGDRVPTPNEQFF.

With respect to this clone: This sample also contains other DNA sequences that code for the same CDR3. The chain has TRBV24-1 and TRBJ2-5; D may be TRBD1 (6 bases). The germline CDR1 and CDR2 sequences are KGHDR and SFDVKD. The CDR3 is made up of 14 amino acids. With 1 base removed from V and 2 bases from J, the gap between germline ends came to 7 bases. The CDR3 here is CATSDFRGQETQYF. The CDR3, as DNA: TGTGCCACCAGTGATTTTAGGGGGCAAGAGACCCAGTACTTC.

Written as DNA, the CDR3 is TGTGCCACCAGTGATCCCCCTGGGGACGGAGGGAGGGAGACCCAGTACTTC. Protein product: CATSDPPGDGGRETQYF. The chain uses TRBV24-1 and TRBJ2-5; tentatively, D is TRBD2 (6 bases). CDR3 length equals 17 residues. V was cut by 3 bases and J by 5 bases, with 21 bases left in between. CDR1 KGHDR and CDR2 SFDVKD come from the germline V gene.

A single count supports this clone. The chain has TRBV4-2 and TRBJ1-4, with D possibly TRBD1 on 6 matching bases. The V gene lost 0 bases and the J gene lost 4 bases, with 15 bases spanning the gap. CDR1 is LGHNA, CDR2 YNFKEQ, per germline. The CDR3 extends over 17 amino acids. CDR3 bases: TGTGCCAGCAGCCAAGATCCCGCAGGGGCGATTAATGAAAAACTGTTTTTT. Translation: CASSQDPAGAINEKLFF.

The gene calls are TRBV2 and TRBJ2-1; 10 nucleotides line up with TRBD1. Per the germline V gene, CDR1 is SNHLY and CDR2 is FYNNEI. The ends lost 6 bases at V and 2 bases at J; junction bases unmatched: 4. The CDR3 sequence is 15 residues long. In DNA form, the CDR3 reads TGTGCCAGCAGACGACAGGGGGCTACCTACAATGAGCAGTTCTTC. Its protein is CASRRQGATYNEQFF.

V is TRBV30 and J is TRBJ1-4, with D hard to call. Per the germline V gene, CDR1 is GTSNPN and CDR2 is SVGIG (reference sequence). The CDR3 extends over 12 amino acids. Trimming shortened V by 0 bases and J by 7 bases, and 6 bases separated the two germline ends. The CDR3 is CAWSVNPEKLFF. As DNA, the CDR3 is TGTGCCTGGAGTGTTAATCCTGAAAAACTGTTTTTT.

V is TRBV19 and J is TRBJ1-1, with TRBD1 identical over 8 bases. Germline values: CDR1 LNHDA, CDR2 SQIVND (reference sequence). The CDR3 has 14 amino acids. V was pared by 4 bases and J by 3 bases, with 4 bases of the junction left unmatched. The CDR3 reads CASSRTGTDTEAFF. The CDR3 DNA is TGTGCCAGTAGTAGGACAGGGACGGACACTGAAGCTTTCTTT.

The chain links TRBV7-9 to TRBJ1-4, with D maybe TRBD1 (6 bases). Trimming removed 3 bases at V and 8 bases at J, with 19 bases between. This CDR3 region has 16 residues. Germline CDR1 and CDR2: SEHNR and FQNEAQ (reference sequence). This CDR3 reads CASSFLGYGTQEKLFF. As DNA, the CDR3 is TGTGCCAGCAGCTTTTTGGGGTATGGGACACAGGAAAAACTGTTTTTT.

This clone was seen only a few times. This chain links TRBV7-6 with TRBJ2-6, with D perhaps TRBD1 (5 bases). CDR1 SGHVS and CDR2 FNYEAQ come from the germline V gene. The CDR3 consists of 17 residues. Deletions cut 5 bases from V and 2 bases from J, with 16 bases between. The CDR3: CASSPKAGLAGANVLTF. The CDR3 DNA reads TGTGCCAGCAGCCCTAAAGCAGGGCTGGCTGGGGCCAACGTCCTGACTTTC.

Here the CDR3 reads CASSPQQGTGETQYF. DNA of the CDR3: TGCGCCAGCAGCCCACAACAGGGGACCGGAGAGACCCAGTACTTC. This chain links TRBV5-1 with TRBJ2-5; 7 bases map to TRBD1. V gave up 4 bases and J gave up 4 bases; unmatched junction bases: 10. The CDR3 extends over 15 amino acids. Germline V CDR1 and CDR2: SGHRS, YFSETQ.

The chain couples TRBV5-1 to TRBJ2-1; D unclear. Trimming stripped 3 bases from V and 3 bases from J, with 13 bases between. Germline V CDR1 and CDR2: SGHRS, YFSETQ. The CDR3 length is 15 residues. The chain's CDR3 is CASSSGVKSYNEQFF. In DNA, the CDR3 is TGCGCCAGCAGCTCCGGAGTGAAGAGCTACAATGAGCAGTTCTTC.

The CDR3 spells CASSLEPGAYEQYF. The CDR3 coding sequence is TGTGCCAGCAGCTTAGAACCAGGGGCCTACGAGCAGTACTTC. This chain links TRBV11-2 with TRBJ2-7; TRBD1 is a possible D gene (6 bases). The CDR3 is 14 residues long. Germline V CDR1 and CDR2: SGHAT, FQNNGV. The V end was cut by 0 bases, the J end by 2 bases, with 8 bases between.

This clone was found many times. An end of the junction does not agree with germline; a read error may underlie this. The gene calls are TRBV7-3 and TRBJ2-1; 10 bases map to TRBD2. CDR1 SGHTA and CDR2 FQGTGA come from the germline V gene. CDR3 length: 13 amino acids. The CDR3 coding sequence is TGTGCCAGCAGCTTACCGGGACTAGCGCTTATGATCTTC. Translating gives CASSLPGLALMIF.

The rearrangement links TRBV28 to TRBJ2-1, with D tentatively TRBD2 (5 bases). The CDR3 sequence is 14 residues long. CDR1 and CDR2 (germline): MDHEN, SYDVKM. V was trimmed by 4 bases and J by 0 bases, leaving 7 bases between them. The CDR3 sequence is CASSSGGSYNEQFF. Here the CDR3 DNA reads TGTGCCAGCAGTTCCGGAGGCTCCTACAATGAGCAGTTCTTC.

This clone was detected only once. The chain carries TRBV2 and TRBJ2-3; possible D gene TRBD2, 5 bases. V lost 8 bases, J lost 6 bases, and 21 bases lay in between. The germline gives CDR1 SNHLY, CDR2 FYNNEI. CDR3 length: 15 residues. CDR3 DNA: TGTGCCAGCCCCGGTACTAGACCTGACGCGGATACGCAGTATTTT. It codes for CASPGTRPDADTQYF.

The chain uses TRBV3-1 (or the pseudogene TRBV3-2) and TRBJ2-7, with 9 bases matching TRBD1. V was pared by 4 bases and J by 7 bases, with 11 bases of the junction left unmatched. Germline CDR1 and CDR2: LGHDT and YNNKEL (reference sequence). The CDR3 is 15 amino acids. In nucleotides, the CDR3 is TGTGCCAGCAGCCCCGTCCCGGGACAGGGATCGGAGCAGTACTTC. This gives the protein CASSPVPGQGSEQYF.

This clone has a handful of counts. The CDR3 region has the DNA TGCGCCAGCAGCTTAGTCGGGGCTAACTATGGCTACACCTTC. Amino acids: CASSLVGANYGYTF. The chain joins TRBV5-1 to TRBJ1-2; D not resolved. Germline CDR1 and CDR2: SGHRS and YFSETQ. The CDR3 consists of 14 residues. The V end lost 2 bases, the J end lost 0 bases, and 8 bases lay between the germline ends.